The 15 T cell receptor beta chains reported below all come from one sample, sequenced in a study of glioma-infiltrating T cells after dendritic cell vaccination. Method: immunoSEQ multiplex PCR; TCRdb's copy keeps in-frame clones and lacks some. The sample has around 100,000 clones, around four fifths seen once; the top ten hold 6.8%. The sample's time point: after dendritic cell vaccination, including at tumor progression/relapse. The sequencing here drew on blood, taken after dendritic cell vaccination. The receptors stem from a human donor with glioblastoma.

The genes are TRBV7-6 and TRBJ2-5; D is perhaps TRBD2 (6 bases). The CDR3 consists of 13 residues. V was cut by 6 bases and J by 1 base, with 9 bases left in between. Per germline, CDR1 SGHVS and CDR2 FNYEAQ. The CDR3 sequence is CASRPGLQETQYF. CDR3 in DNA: TGTGCCAGCAGACCGGGACTCCAAGAGACCCAGTACTTC.

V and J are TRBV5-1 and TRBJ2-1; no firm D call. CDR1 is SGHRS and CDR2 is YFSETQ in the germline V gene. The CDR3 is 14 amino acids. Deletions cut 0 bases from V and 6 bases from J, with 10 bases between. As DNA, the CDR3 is TGCGCCAGCAGCTTGGGGGCTGATAGCAATGAGCAGTTCTTC. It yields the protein CASSLGADSNEQFF.

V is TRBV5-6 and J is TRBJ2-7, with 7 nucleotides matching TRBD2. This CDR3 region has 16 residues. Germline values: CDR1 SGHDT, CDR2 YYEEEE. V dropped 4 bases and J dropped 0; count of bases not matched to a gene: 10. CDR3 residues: CASSRLRRGFSYEQYF. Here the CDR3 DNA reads TGTGCCAGCAGCAGGCTACGGCGGGGGTTCTCCTACGAGCAGTACTTC.

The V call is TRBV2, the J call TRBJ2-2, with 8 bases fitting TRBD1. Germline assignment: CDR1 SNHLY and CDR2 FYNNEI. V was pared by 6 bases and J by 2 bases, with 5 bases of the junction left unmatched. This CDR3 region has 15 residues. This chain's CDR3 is CASSGQGRNTGELFF. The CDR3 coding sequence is TGTGCCAGCAGCGGACAGGGTCGTAACACCGGGGAGCTGTTTTTT.

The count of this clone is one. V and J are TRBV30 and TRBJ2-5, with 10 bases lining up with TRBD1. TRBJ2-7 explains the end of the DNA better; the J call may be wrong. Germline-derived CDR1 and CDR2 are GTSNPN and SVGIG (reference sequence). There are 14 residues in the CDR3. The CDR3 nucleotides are TGTGCCTGGGGTAGGACAGGGGGTTTTGACGAGCAGTACTTC. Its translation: CAWGRTGGFDEQYF.

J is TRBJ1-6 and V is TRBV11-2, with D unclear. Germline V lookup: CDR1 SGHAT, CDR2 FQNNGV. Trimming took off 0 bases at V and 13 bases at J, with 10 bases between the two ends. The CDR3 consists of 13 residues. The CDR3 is CASSLDTASPLHF. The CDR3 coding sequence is TGTGCCAGCAGCTTAGATACAGCTTCTCCCCTCCACTTT.

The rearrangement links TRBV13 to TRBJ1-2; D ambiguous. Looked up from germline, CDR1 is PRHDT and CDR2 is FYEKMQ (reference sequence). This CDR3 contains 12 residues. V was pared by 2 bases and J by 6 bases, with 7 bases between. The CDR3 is CASSLMENGYTF. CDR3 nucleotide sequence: TGTGCCAGCAGCTTAATGGAGAATGGCTACACCTTC.

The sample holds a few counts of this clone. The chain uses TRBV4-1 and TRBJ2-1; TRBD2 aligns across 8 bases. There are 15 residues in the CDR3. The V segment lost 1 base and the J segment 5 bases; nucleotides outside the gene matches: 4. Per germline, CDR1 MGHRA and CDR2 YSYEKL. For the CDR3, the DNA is TGCGCCAGCAGCCAAGCGGGGGGGCGGAACAATGAGCAGTTCTTC. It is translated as CASSQAGGRNNEQFF.

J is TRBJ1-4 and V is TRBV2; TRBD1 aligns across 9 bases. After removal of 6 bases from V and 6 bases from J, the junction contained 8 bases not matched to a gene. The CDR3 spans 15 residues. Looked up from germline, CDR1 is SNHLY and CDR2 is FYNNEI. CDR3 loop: CASRDQQGAYEKLFF. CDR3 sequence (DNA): TGTGCCAGCAGGGATCAACAGGGGGCATATGAAAAACTGTTTTTT.

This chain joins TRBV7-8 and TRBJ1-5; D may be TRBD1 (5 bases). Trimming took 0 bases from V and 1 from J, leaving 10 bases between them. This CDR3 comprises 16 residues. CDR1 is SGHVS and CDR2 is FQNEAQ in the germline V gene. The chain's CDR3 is CASSLAMGGSNQPQHF. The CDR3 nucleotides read TGTGCCAGCAGCTTAGCGATGGGGGGAAGCAATCAGCCCCAGCATTTT.

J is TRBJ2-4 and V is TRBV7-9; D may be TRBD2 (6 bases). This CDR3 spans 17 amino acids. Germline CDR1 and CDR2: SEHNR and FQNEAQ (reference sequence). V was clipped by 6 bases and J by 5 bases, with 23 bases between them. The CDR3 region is CASSSTRDSGYENIQYF. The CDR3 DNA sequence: TGTGCCAGCAGTTCGACCCGGGACTCCGGTTACGAAAACATTCAGTACTTC.

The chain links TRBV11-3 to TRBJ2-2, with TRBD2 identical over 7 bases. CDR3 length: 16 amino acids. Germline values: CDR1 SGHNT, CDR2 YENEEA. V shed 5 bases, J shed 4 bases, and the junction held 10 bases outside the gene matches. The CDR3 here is CASSPNNGGSTGELFF. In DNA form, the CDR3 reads TGTGCCAGCAGCCCCAACAACGGGGGGAGCACCGGGGAGCTGTTTTTT.

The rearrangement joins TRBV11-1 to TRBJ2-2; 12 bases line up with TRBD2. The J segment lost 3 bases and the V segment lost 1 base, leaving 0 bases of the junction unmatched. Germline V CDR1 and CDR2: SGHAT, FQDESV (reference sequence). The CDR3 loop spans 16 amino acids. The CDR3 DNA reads TGTGCCAGCAGCTTAGGGACTAGCGGGGACACCGGGGAGCTGTTTTTT. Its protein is CASSLGTSGDTGELFF.

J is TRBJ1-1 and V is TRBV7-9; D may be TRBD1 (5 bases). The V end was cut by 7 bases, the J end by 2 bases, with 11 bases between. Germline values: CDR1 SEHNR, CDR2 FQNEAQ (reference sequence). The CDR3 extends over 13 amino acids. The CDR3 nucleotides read TGTGCCAGCATTCTGACAGCTAACACTGAAGCTTTCTTT. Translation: CASILTANTEAFF.

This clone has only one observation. The CDR3 protein is CASSRGGGNEQFF. The CDR3 DNA reads as TGTGCCAGCTCGCGGGGGGGCGGGAATGAGCAGTTCTTC. The chain couples TRBV6-5 to TRBJ2-1; 9 nucleotides agree with TRBD2. The CDR3 has 13 residues. Germline CDR1 MNHEY, CDR2 SVGAGI. V trimming: 8 bases; J trimming: 7 bases; junction bases outside the gene matches: 6.